This T cell receptor beta chain was obtained from a study of cytomegalovirus exposure and HLA in healthy donors. The V gene end was trimmed by 5 bases and the J gene end by 5 bases; junction bases not matched to a gene: 10. This CDR3 has 15 amino acids. The germline V gene encodes CDR1 SGHNT and CDR2 YENEEA. PCR involved 60 Vbeta and 13 Jbeta primers. Clones were sequenced by immunoSEQ multiplex PCR, and TCRdb holds only the in-frame ones, with some missing. The sample has some 190,000 clones; around 82% are singletons. Notes on this clone: What it recognizes is unknown.

Findings of the study overall: In a later analysis, TCR beta V- and J-gene trimming showed a link to a missense DCLRE1C variant.

The chain combines TRBV11-3 with TRBJ2-5; 8 nucleotides line up with TRBD1. This clonotype was obtained from a woman aged 25 to 39 in good health and CMV-seropositive. The specimen sequenced was PBMCs. CDR3 sequence (DNA): TGTGCCAGCAGCCAAGGGACAGGTGGAGTTGAGACCCAGTACTTC. Its protein is CASSQGTGGVETQYF. The full variable domain, in which reference TRBV11-3 and TRBJ2-5 provide the parts outside the CDR3, is EAGVVQSPRYKIIEKKQPVAFWCNPISGHNTLYWYLQNLGQGPELLIRYENEEAVDDSQLPKDRFSAERLKGVDSTLKIQPAELGDSAVYLCASSQGTGGVETQYFGPGTRLLVL.